These 10 T cell receptor beta chains share one sample of origin, sequenced in a study of T-cell reconstitution after alpha-beta-depleted transplantation in children. As it was prepared, the TCRbeta library received unique molecular identifiers. MiXCR was run by TCRdb on the PCR reads, yielding one entry per CDR3 protein. The table has about 300,000 distinct CDR3 sequences, around 9.1% seen once. The sample in question was PBMCs, obtained before TCRalphabeta/CD19-depleted stem cell transplant. All receptors derive from a boy less than two years old with acute myeloid leukemia, due to receive a stem cell transplant.

There are many counts of this clonotype. The chain carries TRBV9 and TRBJ1-2; D possibly corresponds to TRBD1 (5 bases). This CDR3 is 13 amino acids long. CDR1 and CDR2 (germline): SGDLS, YYNGEE. The germline V and J ends were trimmed by 0 bases and 4 bases, with 7 bases remaining between them. The CDR3 region is CASSVEGRYGYTF. In DNA, the CDR3 is TGTGCCAGCAGCGTAGAGGGACGCTATGGCTACACCTTC.

This clonotype was counted ten times or more. The gene calls are TRBV7-2 and TRBJ2-1, with no clear D. Looked up from germline, CDR1 is SGHTA and CDR2 is FQGNSA. V lost 2 bases to trimming and J lost 7 bases, with 21 bases between them. There are 17 residues in the CDR3. DNA for the CDR3: TGTGCCAGCAGCTTAAAAAGTGGGCCCCGGACCCTAAATGAGCAGTTCTTC. Amino acids: CASSLKSGPRTLNEQFF.

Many counts were recorded for this clonotype. The chain carries TRBV7-6 and TRBJ2-7, with 8 bases matching TRBD1. This CDR3 region has 15 residues. The V gene end was trimmed by 1 base and the J gene end by 3 bases; junction bases not matched to a gene: 5. Germline V CDR1 and CDR2: SGHVS, FNYEAQ. This CDR3 is CASSLGTGSVYEQYF. The CDR3 DNA is TGTGCCAGCAGCTTAGGGACAGGGAGTGTCTACGAGCAGTACTTC.

About this clonotype: A much larger clone lies one base from this, so it may be a read error. The rearrangement joins TRBV7-3 to TRBJ1-4, with 8 bases matching TRBD1. The CDR3 sequence is 15 residues long. Unmatched junction bases numbered 5, after V lost 3 bases and J lost 5 bases. Per the germline V gene, CDR1 is SGHTA and CDR2 is FQGTGA. Here the CDR3 reads CASSFRGQANEKLFF. The CDR3 nucleotides read TGTGCCAGCAGCTTTAGGGGACAGGCGAATGAAAAACTGTTTTTT.

This clonotype was counted at least ten times. The CDR3 DNA follows: TGTGCCAGCAGTTACTCCGGCAGGGGAGGAGATACGCAGTATTTT. Amino acids: CASSYSGRGGDTQYF. The chain combines TRBV6-5 with TRBJ2-3; the D gene could be TRBD1 or TRBD2 (6 bases each). Trimming cost V 0 bases and J 5 bases, with 12 bases left between them. The V gene's germline CDR1 is MNHEY and CDR2 SVGAGI. This CDR3 is 15 amino acids long.

This clonotype was detected many times. The gene calls are TRBV7-2 and TRBJ2-7; 7 nucleotides match TRBD1. The CDR3 runs to 17 residues. V lost 2 bases and J lost 3; bases outside the gene matches: 13. Germline values: CDR1 SGHTA, CDR2 FQGNSA. CDR3: CASSLPFPRDRDYEQYF. The CDR3 nucleotides read TGTGCCAGCAGCTTACCCTTTCCCCGTGACAGGGACTACGAGCAGTACTTC.

V usage is TRBV29-1 and J usage is TRBJ2-7, with TRBD1 matching 8 bases. V was pared by 4 bases and J by 0 bases, with 11 bases of the junction left unmatched. The V gene's germline CDR1 is SQVTM and CDR2 ANQGSEA. The CDR3 has 16 residues. The CDR3 sequence is CSVGGVRGQASYEQYF. The CDR3 region has the DNA TGCAGCGTTGGAGGGGTTAGGGGACAGGCCTCCTACGAGCAGTACTTC.

This clonotype was counted at least ten times. The chain uses TRBV5-1 and TRBJ2-7; D gene ambiguous. CDR3 size: 13 residues. The germline V gene encodes CDR1 SGHRS and CDR2 YFSETQ. Between the trimmed V and J ends, which lost 3 bases and 0 bases, there was a span of 7 bases. CDR3: CASSWSSSYEQYF. The CDR3, as DNA: TGCGCCAGCAGCTGGAGCAGCTCCTACGAGCAGTACTTC.

This chain's CDR3 is CASSPRGAGYTDTQYF. The CDR3 DNA follows: TGTGCCAGCTCACCCCGGGGAGCGGGGTACACAGATACGCAGTATTTT. The chain carries TRBV18 and TRBJ2-3, with 7 bases lining up with TRBD2. This CDR3 contains 16 residues. Per germline, CDR1 KGHSH and CDR2 LQKENI. V shed 3 bases, J shed 2 bases, and the junction held 8 bases outside the gene matches.

This clonotype was seen ten or more times. The chain joins TRBV20-1 to TRBJ2-7, with TRBD1 identical over 10 bases. The CDR3 is 13 residues long. J was trimmed by 9 bases and V by 3 bases; bases with no gene match: 8. Per the germline V gene, CDR1 is DFQATT and CDR2 is SNEGSKA (reference sequence). CDR3 residues: CSARASTGGGQYF. CDR3 in DNA: TGCAGTGCTAGGGCCTCGACAGGGGGCGGGCAGTACTTC.